The rows below give T cell receptor beta chains drawn from one sample of a study of cytomegalovirus exposure and HLA in healthy donors. TCRdb's table, derived via immunoSEQ multiplex PCR, lists solely in-frame clones and lacks some. The sample lists about 19,000 clones, approximately 84% occurring once. The sample consisted of PBMCs. The receptors originated from a human donor in good health. The CDR3 runs from the conserved cysteine through the conserved F or W. The D gene is left open where the match is weak. The size entry is marked missing in some rows and otherwise reads once, few, many or a size class.

TRBJ2-1 TRBV6-1 - - CASSLLPGNYNEQFF TGTGCCAGCAGCCTGCTTCCGGGGAACTACAATGAGCAGTTCTTC
TRBJ2-5 TRBV5-4 - TRBD2 CASSLRSGGARETQYF TGTGCCAGCAGCTTGAGGAGCGGGGGGGCCCGAGAGACCCAGTACTTC
TRBJ2-1 TRBV6-5 few - CASRVDGSIYNEQFF TGTGCCAGCAGGGTGGACGGGAGCATCTACAATGAGCAGTTCTTC
TRBJ1-1 TRBV21-1 - - CASSKALEQGALNTEAFF TGTGCCAGCAGCAAAGCGCTTGAACAGGGGGCTCTGAACACTGAAGCTTTCTTT
TRBJ1-6 TRBV6-5 - - CASSSTLGLSPLHF TGTGCCAGCAGTTCCACTCTGGGCCTTTCGCCCCTCCACTTT
TRBJ1-5 TRBV2 once TRBD1 CASSETGGSEPQHF TGTGCCAGCAGTGAGACAGGGGGCTCGGAGCCCCAGCATTTT
TRBJ2-6 TRBV11-2 - - CASSLQMTVAKANVLTF TGTGCCAGCAGCTTACAAATGACAGTAGCTAAGGCCAACGTCCTGACTTTC
TRBJ2-2 TRBV7-9 - TRBD1 CASSGDRGANTGELFF TGTGCCAGCAGCGGTGACAGGGGGGCGAACACCGGGGAGCTGTTTTTT
TRBJ2-7 TRBV14 - TRBD2 CASSPSVAGNYEQYF TGTGCCAGCAGTCCCTCGGTAGCGGGGAACTACGAGCAGTACTTC
TRBJ1-2 TRBV5-6 - - CASSPGRNYGYTF TGTGCCAGCAGCCCAGGCCGGAACTATGGCTACACCTTC
TRBJ2-3 TRBV19 - - CASSNPGLWRDTQYF TGTGCCAGTAGTAATCCGGGACTTTGGCGAGATACGCAGTATTTT